The clone carrying this TCR beta chain was counted a single time. This specimen comes from a study of blood T cells in healthy people across ages. The CDR3 extends over 15 amino acids. Germline assignment: CDR1 SQVTM and CDR2 ANQGSEA. V lost 7 bases, J lost 7 bases, and 14 bases stayed unmatched. A second PCR of 7 to 11 cycles used a sample-barcoded 5' primer and a J-beta primer mix. Template switching added a 12-random-nucleotide identifier to every cDNA molecule. TCRdb fed the 5' RACE reads into MiXCR, producing one record per CDR3 protein. Of 1,500,000 or so distinct CDR3 sequences in the sample, roughly 60% are singletons; the top ten hold 5.5% to 8%.

This chain links TRBV29-1 with TRBJ2-1, with TRBD2 identical over 9 bases. This TCR was sampled from a man younger than 35 in good health. The sequenced sample was blood. The CDR3 DNA reads as TGCAGCGCTGCCGTCCCGGGACTAGCTCGGAATGAGCAGTTCTTC. It is translated as CSAAVPGLARNEQFF.